This T cell receptor beta chain comes out of a study of molecular identifiers for immune sequencing clone quantification (dated by TCRdb to 2016 to 2019). Study-level background: For a replicate experiment, the RNA from either roughly 18,000 or 92,000 naive CD8 T cells was divided into five aliquots, and four of those aliquots went on to sequencing. This methods study benchmarked molecular-identifier clustering-based TCR repertoire sequencing (MIDCIRS) and TCR RNA copy counting, using CD8 T cells to do so. Overall study results and their limits: Modeling estimated 3 to 3.5 recovered TCR RNA copies per cell, compared with about 9.3 by digital PCR, which implies about 30% capture efficiency. Spiked-in Jurkat TCR RNA equal to a single cell's worth was reported to be detectable even within 1,200,000 naive CD8 T cells. Without barcode sub-clustering, chimeric consensus sequences inflated TCR diversity; chimeras reached as high as 47%. Identical TCR molecules sharing a barcode could cause highly expanded clone sizes to be underestimated. Spiked-in Jurkat TCR RNA (roughly 10 copies' worth), which is not part of the donor repertoire, was contained in the naive libraries. Clones above 20 RNA copies held over 97% of molecules in CMV-specific effector cells but under 1% in naive cells.

On this clonotype itself: The specificity of this receptor is unknown. A much larger clone differs from this one at a single base, so this may be a read error.

Receptors were amplified or captured by PCR. TCRdb lists the instrument as Illumina HiSeq 4000. Preparation of bulk TCR libraries followed a previously described approach, with the TCR primers listed in Table S5. Purification of total RNA was performed with the Qiagen AllPrep DNA/RNA kit. Before analysis, reads from multiple sequencing runs of the same library were pooled. Turning to the authors' computational methods: Reads were retained only if an exact TCR constant sequence was present, and the retained reads were trimmed to 150 nt and grouped according to their 12-nt molecular barcodes. Reads inside each barcode group were sub-clustered using a 15% Levenshtein threshold, and a quality-weighted consensus sequence was constructed for each RNA molecule. Non-functional sequences were removed, as were lower-count sequences one edit away from another. Based on a fit of two negative binomial distributions, barcode sub-clusters having less than 20% of the maximum read count were discarded. TCRdb applied fastp at Q25 and MiXCR to the public reads, then kept only in-frame beta chains. Rows with a matching CDR3 protein are joined into one entry that keeps the most common DNA and genes. TCRdb's processing, not the study's, gives the V and J calls here. For this sample there are under 75,000 distinct CDR3 sequences; about 20% appear just once. The top ten clonotypes cover 1.4% of the sample.

Libraries of naive CD8 T cells were generated from approximately 20,000 to 1,000,000 sorted cells, with 10%, 30% or 50% of the purified RNA used. Naive CD8 T cells, defined as CD8+CD4-CCR7+CD45RA+, were FACS-sorted into RLT Plus buffer on a BD FACSAria II. Detection sensitivity was tested by spiking Jurkat RNA equal to roughly ten TCR copies' worth into samples containing about 20,000-1,100,000 naive CD8 T cells. CD8 T cells were enriched using RosetteSep CD8+ T Cell Enrichment Cocktail and Ficoll-Paque, and the enriched cells then underwent ACK red cell lysis. The receptor comes from a human donor in good health. Some libraries in this study had Jurkat cell RNA spiked in. What was sequenced was naive CD8+ T cells from blood, with Jurkat cell RNA spiked in. Read against the paper, the sample's cell subset or site label means: FACS-sorted CD8+CD4-CCR7+CD45RA+ naive T cells.

In nucleotide form, the sequence is TGTGCCTGTCCCGACCGGGGCCACACCTTC. This codes for CACPDRGHTF. The receptor chain draws on TRBV30 and TRBJ1-2; a weak D assignment points to TRBD1 (5 bases agree). The CDR3 starts with the cysteine, ends with the phenylalanine, and has 10 residues. Left in the record is the CDR3 DNA by itself, 30 bases read in frame from the first base. CDR1 is given as GTSNPN and CDR2 as SVGIG, both from the germline V gene (reference sequence). V sheds 6 bases and J sheds 12 bases, leaving 14 bases between their ends.